Below are 8 T cell receptor beta chains sequenced from a single sample in a study of T cells after posttransplantation cyclophosphamide. Here immunoSEQ multiplex PCR was the method, and the copy in TCRdb shows in-frame clones only, minus some. This sample shows 20,000 to 30,000 clones and no singletons; over 1.3% rests with the ten largest. The source material was PBMCs. Receptor source: a man between 45 and 60 years old in good health, CMV-negative, and a related stem cell transplant donor.

In this sample, this clone turned up many times. This sequence joins TRBV5-6 and TRBJ1-2; 7 positions match TRBD1. Germline-derived CDR1 and CDR2 are SGHDT and YYEEEE. V dropped 4 bases and J dropped 8; count of bases not matched to a gene: 8. The CDR3 totals 13 residues. The CDR3 nucleotides are TGTGCCAGCAGCCGAACAGGGGTAGGCGGCTACACCTTC. Its translation is CASSRTGVGGYTF.

This clone was counted ten times or more. V and J are TRBV27 and TRBJ2-5, with 8 bases matching TRBD2. The J segment lost 9 bases and the V segment lost 6 bases, leaving 9 bases of the junction unmatched. This CDR3 spans 13 amino acids. Per germline, CDR1 MNHEY and CDR2 SMNVEV (reference sequence). CDR3 sequence (DNA): TGTGCCAGCAGAAGCGGGAGTTGGGATCCCCAGTACTTC. Its translation: CASRSGSWDPQYF.

This clone showed up many times. The V call is TRBV10-1, the J call TRBJ2-1, with D maybe TRBD1 (7 bases). Between the trimmed V and J ends, which lost 4 bases and 8 bases, there was a span of 18 bases. Germline V CDR1 and CDR2: WNHNN, SYGVQD (reference sequence). The length of the CDR3 is 15 residues. The CDR3 here is CASSGGGAGRDEQFF. The CDR3 DNA follows: TGCGCCAGCAGTGGAGGGGGCGCGGGGCGGGATGAGCAGTTCTTC.

This clone was recorded at least ten times. The chain has TRBV19 and TRBJ1-5; D is ambiguous. Germline CDR1 LNHDA, CDR2 SQIVND (reference sequence). This CDR3 region has 14 residues. V lost 4 bases, J lost 9 bases, and 16 bases lay in between. The CDR3 sequence: CASSTGITVGPQHF. CDR3 nucleotides: TGTGCCAGTAGTACGGGGATTACTGTCGGGCCCCAGCATTTT. Looking up the rest from reference TRBV19 and TRBJ1-5 gives the full variable domain: DGGITQSPKYLFRKEGQNVTLSCEQNLNHDAMYWYRQDPGQGLRLIYYSQIVNDFQKGDIAEGYSVSREKKESFPLTVTSAQKNPTAFYLCASSTGITVGPQHFGDGTRLSIL.

This clone was seen many times. The chain carries TRBV2 and TRBJ2-5; 7 nucleotides line up with TRBD2. Germline CDR1 is SNHLY and CDR2 is FYNNEI. The CDR3 covers 13 residues. With V trimmed by 4 bases and J by 4 bases, 3 bases remained unmatched. For the CDR3, the DNA is TGTGCCAGCAGTGGGGGGGGTGGAGAGACCCAGTACTTC. Its protein product is CASSGGGGETQYF. Filled out from reference TRBV2 and TRBJ2-5, the complete variable domain reads EPEVTQTPSHQVTQMGQEVILRCVPISNHLYFYWYRQILGQKVEFLVSFYNNEISEKSEIFDDQFSVERPDGSNFTLKIRSTKLEDSAMYFCASSGGGGETQYFGPGTRLLVL.

In this sample, this clone turned up many times. The rearrangement links TRBV7-3 to TRBJ2-3; 9 nucleotides line up with TRBD2. The trim removed 2 bases at V and 5 bases at J, leaving 5 bases unmatched. Germline V gene lookup returns CDR1 SGHTA and CDR2 FQGTGA. CDR3 size: 15 residues. The CDR3 is CASSLAGGLVDTQYF. CDR3 nucleotide sequence: TGTGCCAGCAGCTTAGCGGGGGGGCTGGTAGATACGCAGTATTTT.

This clone was seen more than once but under ten times. The rearrangement joins TRBV29-1 to TRBJ2-5; weak D call: TRBD2 (5 bases). V gave up 1 base and J gave up 6 bases, with 12 bases separating them. Germline-derived CDR1 and CDR2 are SQVTM and ANQGSEA. CDR3 length equals 13 residues. This CDR3 is CSVEARTGKTQYF. In nucleotides, the CDR3 is TGCAGCGTTGAAGCCCGGACGGGGAAGACCCAGTACTTC.

The table lists this clone with many counts. The V gene is TRBV10-3, the J gene TRBJ1-5, with 10 nucleotides matching TRBD1. Per the germline V gene, CDR1 is ENHRY and CDR2 is SYGVKD. After removal of 2 bases from V and 7 bases from J, the junction contained 5 bases not matched to a gene. The CDR3 contains 15 residues. CDR3 region: CAISEGQGVFQPQHF. In DNA, the CDR3 is TGTGCCATCAGTGAGGGACAGGGGGTTTTCCAGCCCCAGCATTTT.